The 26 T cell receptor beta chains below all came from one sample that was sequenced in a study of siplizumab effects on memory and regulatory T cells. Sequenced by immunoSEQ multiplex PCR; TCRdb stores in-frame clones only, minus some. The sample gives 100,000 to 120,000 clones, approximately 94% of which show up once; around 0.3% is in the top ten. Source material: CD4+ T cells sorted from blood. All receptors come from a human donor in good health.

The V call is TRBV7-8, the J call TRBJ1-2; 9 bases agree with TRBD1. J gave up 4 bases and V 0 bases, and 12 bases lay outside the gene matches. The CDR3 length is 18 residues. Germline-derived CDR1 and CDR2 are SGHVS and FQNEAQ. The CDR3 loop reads CASSLALPGQGSIYGYTF. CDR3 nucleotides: TGTGCCAGCAGCTTAGCACTTCCGGGACAGGGTTCCATCTATGGCTACACCTTC.

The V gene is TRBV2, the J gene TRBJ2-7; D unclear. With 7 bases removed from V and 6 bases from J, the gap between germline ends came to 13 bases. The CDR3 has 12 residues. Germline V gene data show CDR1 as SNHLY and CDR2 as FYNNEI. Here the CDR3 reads CASTKGVVEQYF. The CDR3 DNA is TGTGCCAGCACCAAGGGTGTGGTCGAGCAGTACTTC.

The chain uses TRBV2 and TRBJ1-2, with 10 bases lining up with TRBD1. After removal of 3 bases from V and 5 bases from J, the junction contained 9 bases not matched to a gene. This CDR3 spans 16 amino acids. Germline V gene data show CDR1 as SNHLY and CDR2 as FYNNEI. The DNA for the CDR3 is TGTGCCAGCAGTGAGACAGGGGGCGGCTTGATTTATGGCTACACCTTC. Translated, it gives CASSETGGGLIYGYTF.

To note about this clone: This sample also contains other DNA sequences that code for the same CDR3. This chain's CDR3 is CSLWGGGGEKLFF. The CDR3, as DNA: TGCAGCCTCTGGGGGGGAGGGGGTGAAAAACTGTTTTTT. The rearrangement uses TRBV29-1 and TRBJ1-4, with D possibly matching TRBD1 (6 bases). The V gene's germline CDR1 is SQVTM and CDR2 ANQGSEA. The CDR3 length is 13 residues. Between the trimmed V and J ends, which lost 8 bases and 7 bases, there was a span of 17 bases. The entire variable domain, with the rest obtained from reference TRBV29-1 and TRBJ1-4, is as follows: SAVISQKPSRDICQRGTSLTIQCQVDSQVTMMFWYRQQPGQSLTLIATANQGSEATYESGFVIDKFPISRPNLTFSTLTVSNMSPEDSSIYLCSLWGGGGEKLFFGSGTQLSVL.

CDR3 sequence: CASSLNPGTGNQPQHF. Written as DNA, the CDR3 is TGTGCCAGCAGCTTGAACCCCGGGACAGGGAATCAGCCCCAGCATTTT. V usage is TRBV5-5 and J usage is TRBJ1-5; TRBD1 matches at 9 bases. CDR3 length: 16 residues. V dropped 1 base and J dropped 4; count of bases not matched to a gene: 6. From germline, CDR1 is SGHKS and CDR2 YYEKEE (reference sequence).

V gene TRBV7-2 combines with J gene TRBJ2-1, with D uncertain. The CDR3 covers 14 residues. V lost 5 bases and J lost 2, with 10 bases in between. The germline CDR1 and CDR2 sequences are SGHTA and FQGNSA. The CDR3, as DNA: TGTGCCAGCAGCCCTGGACCACCCTACAATGAGCAGTTCTTC. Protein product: CASSPGPPYNEQFF. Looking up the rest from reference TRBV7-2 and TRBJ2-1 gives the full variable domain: GAGVSQSPSNKVTEKGKDVELRCDPISGHTALYWYRQSLGQGLEFLIYFQGNSAPDKSGLPSDRFSAERTGGSVSTLTIQRTQQEDSAVYLCASSPGPPYNEQFFGPGTRLTVL.

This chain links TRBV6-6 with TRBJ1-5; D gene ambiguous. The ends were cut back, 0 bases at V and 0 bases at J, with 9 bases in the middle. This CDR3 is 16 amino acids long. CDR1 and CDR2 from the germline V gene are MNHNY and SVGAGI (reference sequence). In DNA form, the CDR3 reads TGTGCCAGCAGTTACTCGAACCAGGTTAGCAATCAGCCCCAGCATTTT. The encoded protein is CASSYSNQVSNQPQHF.

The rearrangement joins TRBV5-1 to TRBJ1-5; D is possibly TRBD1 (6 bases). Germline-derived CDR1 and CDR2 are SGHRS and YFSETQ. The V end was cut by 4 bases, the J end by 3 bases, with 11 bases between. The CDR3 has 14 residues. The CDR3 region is CASSPGQPNQPQHF. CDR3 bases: TGCGCCAGCAGCCCCGGACAGCCCAATCAGCCCCAGCATTTT. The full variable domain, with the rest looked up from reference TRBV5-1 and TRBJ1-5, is KAGVTQTPRYLIKTRGQQVTLSCSPISGHRSVSWYQQTPGQGLQFLFEYFSETQRNKGNFPGRFSGRQFSNSRSEMNVSTLELGDSALYLCASSPGQPNQPQHFGDGTRLSIL.

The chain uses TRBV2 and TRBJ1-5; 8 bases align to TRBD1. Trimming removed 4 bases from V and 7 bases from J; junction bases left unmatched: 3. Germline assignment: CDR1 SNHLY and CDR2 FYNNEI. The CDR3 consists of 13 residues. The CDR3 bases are TGTGCCAGCAGTGGAGACAGGGGCCAGCCCCAGCATTTT. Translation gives CASSGDRGQPQHF.

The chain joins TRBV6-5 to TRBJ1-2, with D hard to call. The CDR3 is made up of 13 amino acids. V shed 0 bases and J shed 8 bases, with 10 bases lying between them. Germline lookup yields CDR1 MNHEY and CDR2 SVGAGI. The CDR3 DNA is TGTGCCAGCAGTTACTCGTTTCTGACGGGCTACACCTTC. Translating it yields CASSYSFLTGYTF.

DNA of the CDR3: TGTGCCAGTAGTATAAGAAGATTAGCGGGAAACAATGAGCAGTTCTTC. Its protein is CASSIRRLAGNNEQFF. The J gene is TRBJ2-1, the V gene TRBV19; 8 bases agree with TRBD2. With 2 bases clipped from V and 5 bases from J, the junction kept 8 bases outside the gene matches. The germline gives CDR1 LNHDA, CDR2 SQIVND (reference sequence). This CDR3 has 16 residues.

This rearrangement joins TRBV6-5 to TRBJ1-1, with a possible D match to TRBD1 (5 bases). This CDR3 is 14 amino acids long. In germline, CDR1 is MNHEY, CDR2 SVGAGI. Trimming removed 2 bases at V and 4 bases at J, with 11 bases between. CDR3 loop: CASSYEGLGTEAFF. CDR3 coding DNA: TGTGCCAGCAGTTACGAGGGGCTGGGCACTGAAGCTTTCTTT.

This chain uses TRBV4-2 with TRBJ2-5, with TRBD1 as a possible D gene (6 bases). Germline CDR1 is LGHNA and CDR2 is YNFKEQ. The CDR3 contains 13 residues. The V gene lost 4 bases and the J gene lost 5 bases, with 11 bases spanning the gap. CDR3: CASSPGEWETQYF. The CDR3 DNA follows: TGTGCCAGCAGCCCAGGGGAGTGGGAGACCCAGTACTTC.

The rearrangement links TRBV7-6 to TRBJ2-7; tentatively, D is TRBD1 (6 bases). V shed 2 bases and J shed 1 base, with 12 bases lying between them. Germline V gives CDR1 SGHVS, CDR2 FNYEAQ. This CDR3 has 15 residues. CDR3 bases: TGTGCCAGCAGCTTAATCCAGGGGAATTCCTACGAGCAGTACTTC. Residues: CASSLIQGNSYEQYF.

The CDR3 nucleotides are TGTGCCAGTAGTGCAGGGGATTCGGCTGGGGCCAACGTCCTGACTTTC. It codes for CASSAGDSAGANVLTF. The chain is built from TRBV19 and TRBJ2-6; perhaps TRBD1 as D (6 bases). Per the germline V gene, CDR1 is LNHDA and CDR2 is SQIVND (reference sequence). Trimming stripped 5 bases from V and 2 bases from J, with 13 bases between. The CDR3 is made up of 16 amino acids.

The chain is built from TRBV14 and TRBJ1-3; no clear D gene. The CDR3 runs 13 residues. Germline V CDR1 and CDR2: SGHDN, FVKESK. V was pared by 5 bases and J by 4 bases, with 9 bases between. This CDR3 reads CASSSDGGNTIYF. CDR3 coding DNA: TGTGCCAGCAGCTCGGACGGCGGAAACACCATATATTTT.

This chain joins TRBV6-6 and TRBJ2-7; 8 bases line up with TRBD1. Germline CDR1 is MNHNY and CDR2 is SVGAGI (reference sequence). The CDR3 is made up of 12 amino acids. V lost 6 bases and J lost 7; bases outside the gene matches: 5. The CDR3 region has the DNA TGTGCCAGCAGCCAGGGACAGGCAGAGCAGTACTTC. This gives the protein CASSQGQAEQYF.

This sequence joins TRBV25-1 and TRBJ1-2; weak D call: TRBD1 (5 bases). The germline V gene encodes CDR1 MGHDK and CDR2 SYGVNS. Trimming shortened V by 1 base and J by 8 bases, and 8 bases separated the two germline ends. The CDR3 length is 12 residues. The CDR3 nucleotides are TGTGCCAGCAGTGAATCGGGGGGAGGCTACACCTTC. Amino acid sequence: CASSESGGGYTF.

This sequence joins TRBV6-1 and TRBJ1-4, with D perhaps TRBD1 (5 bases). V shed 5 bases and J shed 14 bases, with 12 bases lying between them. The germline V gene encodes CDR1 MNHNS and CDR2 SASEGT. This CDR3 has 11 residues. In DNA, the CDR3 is TGTGCCAGCAGTCCAGGGTTGGGCCTGTTTTTT. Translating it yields CASSPGLGLFF.

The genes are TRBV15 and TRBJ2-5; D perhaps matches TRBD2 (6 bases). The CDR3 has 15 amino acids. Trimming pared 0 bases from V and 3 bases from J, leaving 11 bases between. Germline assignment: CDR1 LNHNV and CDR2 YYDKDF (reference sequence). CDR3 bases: TGTGCCACCAGCAGAGAGGGACTGAAGAAAGAGACCCAGTACTTC. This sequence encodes CATSREGLKKETQYF.

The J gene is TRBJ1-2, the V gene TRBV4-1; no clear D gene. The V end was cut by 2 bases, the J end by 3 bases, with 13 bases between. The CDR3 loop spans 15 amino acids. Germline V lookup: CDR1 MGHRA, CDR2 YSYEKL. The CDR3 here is CASSQTPEGYYGYTF. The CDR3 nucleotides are TGCGCCAGCAGCCAAACCCCAGAAGGCTACTATGGCTACACCTTC.

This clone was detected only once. The CDR3 DNA follows: TGTGCCAGCAGTGAGGGACGGGTTAACTATGGCTACACCTTC. Protein: CASSEGRVNYGYTF. The gene calls are TRBV6-6 and TRBJ1-2, with D possibly TRBD1 on 5 matching bases. Germline V gene data show CDR1 as MNHNY and CDR2 as SVGAGI (reference sequence). V gave up 5 bases and J gave up 1 base, with 11 bases separating them. The CDR3 covers 14 residues.

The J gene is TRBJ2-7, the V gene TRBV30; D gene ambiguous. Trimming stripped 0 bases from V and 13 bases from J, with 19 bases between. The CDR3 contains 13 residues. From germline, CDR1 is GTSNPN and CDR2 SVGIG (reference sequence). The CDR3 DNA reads TGTGCCTGGAGTGTCCGAGACTTCCGCATTCTTTACTTC. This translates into CAWSVRDFRILYF.

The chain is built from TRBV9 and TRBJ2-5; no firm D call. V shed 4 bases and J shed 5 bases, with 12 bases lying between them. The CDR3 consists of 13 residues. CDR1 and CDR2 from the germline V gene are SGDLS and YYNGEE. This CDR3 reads CASSPGGRETQYF. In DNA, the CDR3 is TGTGCCAGCAGCCCGGGCGGACGGGAGACCCAGTACTTC. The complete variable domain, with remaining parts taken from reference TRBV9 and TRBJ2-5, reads DSGVTQTPKHLITATGQRVTLRCSPRSGDLSVYWYQQSLDQGLQFLIQYYNGEERAKGNILERFSAQQFPDLHSELNLSSLELGDSALYFCASSPGGRETQYFGPGTRLLVL.

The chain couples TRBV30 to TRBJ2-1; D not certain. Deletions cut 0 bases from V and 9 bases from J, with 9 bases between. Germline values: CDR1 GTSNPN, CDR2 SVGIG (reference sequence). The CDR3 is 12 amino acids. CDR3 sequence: CAWSVSLGEQFF. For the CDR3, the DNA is TGTGCCTGGAGTGTATCCCTTGGTGAGCAGTTCTTC.

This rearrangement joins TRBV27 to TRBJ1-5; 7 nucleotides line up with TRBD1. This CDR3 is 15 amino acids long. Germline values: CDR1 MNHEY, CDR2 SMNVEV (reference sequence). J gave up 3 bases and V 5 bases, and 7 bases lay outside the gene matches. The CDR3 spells CASSQQGQHNQPQHF. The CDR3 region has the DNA TGTGCCAGCAGTCAGCAGGGACAGCACAATCAGCCCCAGCATTTT.